The 29 T cell receptor beta chains below all came from one sample that was sequenced in a study of technical replicates of blood from several donors. The data were produced by immunoSEQ multiplex PCR, yet TCRdb's version contains in-frame clones alone and is incomplete. Of over 90,000 clones in the sample, around 96% were seen once. Sequencing was carried out using T cells isolated from PBMCs. The receptors stem from a human donor in good health.

The genes are TRBV7-9 and TRBJ2-3, with 12 positions matching TRBD1. Germline V lookup: CDR1 SEHNR, CDR2 FQNEAQ (reference sequence). The CDR3 contains 15 residues. After removal of 4 bases from V and 4 bases from J, the junction contained 3 bases not matched to a gene. CDR3 DNA: TGTGCCAGCAGCTCCGGGACAGGGGGCCCAGATACGCAGTATTTT. Translating gives CASSSGTGGPDTQYF.

The V gene is TRBV5-6, the J gene TRBJ2-7, with TRBD2 matching over 7 bases. The CDR3 loop spans 14 amino acids. Germline lookup yields CDR1 SGHDT and CDR2 YYEEEE. With V trimmed by 0 bases and J by 2 bases, 2 bases remained unmatched. The CDR3 coding sequence is TGTGCCAGCAGCTTGGGCGGGAGAACCTACGAGCAGTACTTC. Amino acid sequence: CASSLGGRTYEQYF.

The V and J genes are TRBV6-6 and TRBJ2-7; 9 nucleotides match TRBD1. The CDR3 is 14 residues long. CDR1 and CDR2 (germline): MNHNY, SVGAGI (reference sequence). J was trimmed by 4 bases and V by 8 bases; bases with no gene match: 9. CDR3 coding DNA: TGTGCCAGCCGAAAGACAGGGGGTCGGTACGAGCAGTACTTC. Amino acids: CASRKTGGRYEQYF.

As DNA, the CDR3 is TGTGCCAGCAGAGACAGGGGGGGTGGGGGATCCAACACTGAAGCTTTCTTT. The encoded protein is CASRDRGGGGSNTEAFF. This chain joins TRBV2 and TRBJ1-1; 9 positions agree with TRBD1. Germline CDR1 SNHLY, CDR2 FYNNEI. V trimming: 6 bases; J trimming: 2 bases; junction bases outside the gene matches: 13. The CDR3 totals 17 residues.

The rearrangement uses TRBV4-1 and TRBJ2-7; TRBD2 matches 9 bases. Germline V CDR1 and CDR2: MGHRA, YSYEKL. The CDR3 is 14 amino acids. V lost 2 bases and J lost 3; bases outside the gene matches: 2. The CDR3 DNA reads as TGCGCCAGCAGCCAACCGACTAGCGGCTACGAGCAGTACTTC. It yields the protein CASSQPTSGYEQYF.

The genes are TRBV6-5 and TRBJ2-7, with a possible D match to TRBD1 (5 bases). This CDR3 has 16 residues. V was shortened by 0 bases and J by 3 bases, with 15 bases between the two germline ends. The germline V gene encodes CDR1 MNHEY and CDR2 SVGAGI. The CDR3 nucleotides read TGTGCCAGCAGTTACTCGAAGTCTGGGGCGGTCTACGAGCAGTACTTC. Protein: CASSYSKSGAVYEQYF.

The CDR3 protein is CASSGDGAGDYGYTF. As DNA, the CDR3 is TGTGCCAGCAGTGGGGATGGGGCAGGGGACTATGGCTACACCTTC. This sequence joins TRBV6-1 and TRBJ1-2; D may be TRBD1 (6 bases). The CDR3 spans 15 residues. Trimming took off 4 bases at V and 3 bases at J, with 15 bases between the two ends. Germline V gene data show CDR1 as MNHNS and CDR2 as SASEGT.

The CDR3 is CASSSDPRDNSGYTF. DNA for the CDR3: TGCGCCAGCAGCTCAGACCCACGGGACAACAGTGGCTACACCTTC. J is TRBJ1-2 and V is TRBV5-1, with D possibly TRBD1 on 6 matching bases. The CDR3 runs to 15 residues. The germline CDR1 and CDR2 sequences are SGHRS and YFSETQ. Trimming took off 3 bases at V and 7 bases at J, with 19 bases between the two ends. The full variable domain, completed using reference TRBV5-1 and TRBJ1-2, is KAGVTQTPRYLIKTRGQQVTLSCSPISGHRSVSWYQQTPGQGLQFLFEYFSETQRNKGNFPGRFSGRQFSNSRSEMNVSTLELGDSALYLCASSSDPRDNSGYTFGSGTRLTVV.

The chain uses TRBV28 and TRBJ1-2; a possible D gene is TRBD1 (5 bases). CDR3 length: 15 amino acids. Germline loops: CDR1 MDHEN, CDR2 SYDVKM. Trimming left V 6 bases short and J 4 bases short, with 18 bases between. The CDR3 coding sequence is TGTGCCAGCAGCCCCGGGTCGGCGGGGGGCTATGGCTACACCTTC. Its translation is CASSPGSAGGYGYTF.

The rearrangement links TRBV7-2 to TRBJ2-5; possible D gene TRBD1, 5 bases. The CDR3 length is 13 residues. V gave up 1 base and J gave up 5 bases, with 8 bases separating them. Germline CDR1 reads SGHTA; CDR2 reads FQGNSA. As DNA, the CDR3 is TGTGCCAGCAGCTTAGGGGGCCGGGAGACCCAGTACTTC. Its translation: CASSLGGRETQYF.

The chain uses TRBV29-1 and TRBJ2-1; the D gene is possibly TRBD1 (6 bases). The V gene lost 6 bases and the J gene lost 1 base, with 13 bases spanning the gap. The CDR3 has 14 amino acids. The germline V gene encodes CDR1 SQVTM and CDR2 ANQGSEA. The CDR3 reads CSVIGRGSYNEQFF. The CDR3 DNA is TGCAGCGTCATAGGCAGGGGTTCCTACAATGAGCAGTTCTTC.

V usage is TRBV6-6 and J usage is TRBJ1-6, with 9 bases fitting TRBD1. This CDR3 is 15 amino acids long. Per germline, CDR1 MNHNY and CDR2 SVGAGI (reference sequence). V dropped 5 bases and J dropped 7; count of bases not matched to a gene: 6. The CDR3: CASSRQGVRNSPLHF. The DNA of the CDR3 is TGTGCCAGCAGTAGACAGGGGGTGAGGAATTCACCCCTCCACTTT.

V usage is TRBV6-6 and J usage is TRBJ2-2, with a tentative D call TRBD1 (6 bases). V was pared by 6 bases and J by 0 bases, with 8 bases between. CDR3 length equals 14 residues. CDR1 and CDR2 (germline): MNHNY, SVGAGI (reference sequence). CDR3 amino acids: CASSDRSNTGELFF. CDR3 coding DNA: TGTGCCAGCAGCGACAGGTCGAACACCGGGGAGCTGTTTTTT.

The V gene is TRBV4-1, the J gene TRBJ2-5; no reliable D call. V was pared by 1 base and J by 5 bases, with 11 bases between. Germline V lookup: CDR1 MGHRA, CDR2 YSYEKL. The CDR3 covers 14 residues. The CDR3 DNA is TGCGCCAGCAGCCAAGTGAGGAACTGGGAGACCCAGTACTTC. This encodes CASSQVRNWETQYF.

The gene calls are TRBV5-1 and TRBJ2-1, with 8 bases identical to TRBD2. This CDR3 is 15 amino acids long. Germline V CDR1 and CDR2: SGHRS, YFSETQ. V was pared by 3 bases and J by 3 bases, with 5 bases of the junction left unmatched. For the CDR3, the DNA is TGCGCCAGCAGCTCGACTAGCGCGGGCTACAATGAGCAGTTCTTC. It specifies CASSSTSAGYNEQFF.

The chain recombines TRBV18 with TRBJ2-7; the match to TRBD2 covers 8 bases. The CDR3 covers 15 residues. V lost 4 bases, J lost 4 bases, and 9 bases stayed unmatched. CDR1 and CDR2 (germline): KGHSH, LQKENI. In nucleotides, the CDR3 is TGTGCCAGCTCACTTACAAGCGGGAGTATTTACGAGCAGTACTTC. It translates to CASSLTSGSIYEQYF.

This rearrangement joins TRBV5-1 to TRBJ2-3, with 7 nucleotides matching TRBD1. V was clipped by 4 bases and J by 3 bases; unmatched bases: 11. The CDR3 has 16 amino acids. CDR1 is SGHRS, CDR2 YFSETQ, per germline. The CDR3 DNA sequence: TGCGCCAGCAGCCCGAACCCGGGACAGTGGACAGATACGCAGTATTTT. It translates to CASSPNPGQWTDTQYF.

There are a few counts of this clone. The gene calls are TRBV7-9 and TRBJ2-5; tentatively, D is TRBD2 (6 bases). This CDR3 region has 14 residues. Germline lookup yields CDR1 SEHNR and CDR2 FQNEAQ (reference sequence). Trimming cost V 0 bases and J 4 bases, with 9 bases left between them. Written as DNA, the CDR3 is TGTGCCAGCAGCTTAGCGGGGGGAGGAGAGACCCAGTACTTC. It yields the protein CASSLAGGGETQYF.

CDR3: CASSSGTHSNQPQHF. CDR3 bases: TGTGCCAGCAGCTCCGGGACACATAGCAATCAGCCCCAGCATTTT. V usage is TRBV6-1 and J usage is TRBJ1-5; a possible D gene is TRBD1 (6 bases). The CDR3 sequence is 15 residues long. Germline V gene data show CDR1 as MNHNS and CDR2 as SASEGT. V lost 6 bases to trimming and J lost 0 bases, with 12 bases between them.

The count of this clone is one. V gene TRBV11-2 combines with J gene TRBJ2-7; a weak D match, TRBD1 (5 bases). CDR3 length: 18 amino acids. V lost 5 bases, J lost 0 bases, and 23 bases lay in between. Germline V lookup: CDR1 SGHAT, CDR2 FQNNGV. This CDR3 reads CASSKNKIRASRSYEQYF. The CDR3 DNA reads TGTGCCAGCAGCAAAAACAAAATCAGGGCTAGTCGCTCCTACGAGCAGTACTTC.

The V call is TRBV6-5, the J call TRBJ1-2; 10 bases are shared with TRBD1. Germline V gene data show CDR1 as MNHEY and CDR2 as SVGAGI. V lost 2 bases to trimming and J lost 2 bases; unmatched junction nucleotides: 2. There are 15 residues in the CDR3. The CDR3 is CASSYGGQGNYGYTF. The CDR3 DNA is TGTGCCAGCAGTTACGGGGGACAGGGGAACTATGGCTACACCTTC.

V gene TRBV6-5 combines with J gene TRBJ1-5; D remains ambiguous. Germline CDR1 and CDR2: MNHEY and SVGAGI. This CDR3 spans 14 amino acids. V shed 6 bases and J shed 6 bases, with 15 bases lying between them. CDR3 nucleotides: TGTGCCAGCAGCCCCGCAGGTAAAGGTCAGCCCCAGCATTTT. It encodes CASSPAGKGQPQHF.

CDR3 region: CASSQEALAGAGNTIYF. DNA for the CDR3: TGCGCCAGCAGCCAAGAAGCCCTTGCAGGGGCTGGAAACACCATATATTTT. This rearrangement joins TRBV4-1 to TRBJ1-3; maybe TRBD1 (6 bases). V lost 0 bases, J lost 2 bases, and 14 bases lay in between. Looked up from germline, CDR1 is MGHRA and CDR2 is YSYEKL. The CDR3 is made up of 17 amino acids.

This chain connects TRBV30 to TRBJ2-6; maybe TRBD1 (5 bases). Trimming shortened V by 5 bases and J by 0 bases, and 8 bases separated the two germline ends. Germline CDR1 is GTSNPN and CDR2 is SVGIG (reference sequence). This CDR3 has 14 residues. The CDR3 DNA reads as TGTGCCTGGGATCAGGGCTCTGGGGCCAACGTCCTGACTTTC. It translates to CAWDQGSGANVLTF. The full variable domain, rest sourced from reference TRBV30 and TRBJ2-6, is SQTIHQWPATLVQPVGSPLSLECTVEGTSNPNLYWYRQAAGRGLQLLFYSVGIGQISSEVPQNLSASRPQDRQFILSSKKLLLSDSGFYLCAWDQGSGANVLTFGAGSRLTVL.

V and J are TRBV27 and TRBJ1-3, with D unclear. The CDR3 spans 14 residues. Germline values: CDR1 MNHEY, CDR2 SMNVEV (reference sequence). The V and J ends lost 6 bases and 3 bases respectively, with 12 bases between them. As DNA, the CDR3 is TGTGCCAGCAGACCCCAGGATATTGGAAACACCATATATTTT. This translates into CASRPQDIGNTIYF.

The chain couples TRBV5-1 to TRBJ1-4, with D possibly TRBD1 on 5 matching bases. Trimming cost V 0 bases and J 2 bases, with 8 bases left between them. CDR3 length: 15 amino acids. CDR1 is SGHRS, CDR2 YFSETQ, per germline. In nucleotides, the CDR3 is TGCGCCAGCAGCTTGGAGGGGTGGACTAATGAAAAACTGTTTTTT. This sequence encodes CASSLEGWTNEKLFF.

V is TRBV19 and J is TRBJ2-4, with a tentative D call TRBD2 (5 bases). The CDR3 consists of 14 residues. CDR1 LNHDA and CDR2 SQIVND come from the germline V gene (reference sequence). Deletions cut 7 bases from V and 10 bases from J, with 20 bases between. The CDR3 loop is CASIPRDPAGIQYF. DNA of the CDR3: TGTGCCAGTATTCCTCGCGACCCTGCGGGTATTCAGTACTTC.

The chain has TRBV5-1 and TRBJ2-1; tentative D call: TRBD2 (6 bases). Trimming took off 2 bases at V and 9 bases at J, with 12 bases between the two ends. Germline CDR1 reads SGHRS; CDR2 reads YFSETQ. The CDR3 contains 13 residues. DNA for the CDR3: TGCGCCAGCAGCTTTGGCCTAGCGAGTGAGCAGTTCTTC. Protein sequence: CASSFGLASEQFF.

The chain couples TRBV27 to TRBJ2-3; 11 nucleotides line up with TRBD2. V shed 6 bases, J shed 5 bases, and the junction held 10 bases outside the gene matches. The CDR3 totals 16 residues. Germline CDR1 is MNHEY and CDR2 is SMNVEV (reference sequence). The CDR3 loop reads CASRDIAGGPLDTQYF. CDR3 bases: TGTGCCAGCAGGGATATAGCGGGAGGGCCCTTAGATACGCAGTATTTT.